The 24 T cell receptor beta chains below come from one sample, sequenced in a study of patients and donors after allogeneic stem cell transplantation. MiXCR, applied by TCRdb to the RT-PCR reads, yields one record per CDR3 protein. Of 190,000 or so distinct CDR3 sequences in the sample, 40% to 45% were seen once. Sequencing was performed on blood, either unsorted or a sorted T cell fraction (not recorded which). These receptors originate from a human donor who was either an allogeneic HSCT recipient or a stem cell or donor lymphocyte infusion donor (not recorded which). It is not recorded whose cells these are; they may come from a transplant donor.

This clonotype was seen only a few times. This rearrangement joins TRBV18 to TRBJ1-1; D not certain. The V and J ends lost 4 bases and 1 base respectively, with 7 bases between them. The CDR3 is 13 amino acids. From germline, CDR1 is KGHSH and CDR2 LQKENI. CDR3 nucleotide sequence: TGTGCCAGCTCACAGGCAGCGAACACTGAAGCTTTCTTT. Amino acid sequence: CASSQAANTEAFF.

This clonotype was counted a single time. This chain joins TRBV2 and TRBJ2-7; TRBD2 aligns across 8 bases. V trimming: 6 bases; J trimming: 1 base; junction bases outside the gene matches: 8. The germline CDR1 and CDR2 sequences are SNHLY and FYNNEI. The CDR3 has 15 amino acids. The DNA of the CDR3 is TGTGCCAGCAGCTCCTTTAGCGGGACATCCTACGAGCAGTACTTC. Translated, it gives CASSSFSGTSYEQYF. The entire variable domain, with the rest obtained from reference TRBV2 and TRBJ2-7, is as follows: EPEVTQTPSHQVTQMGQEVILRCVPISNHLYFYWYRQILGQKVEFLVSFYNNEISEKSEIFDDQFSVERPDGSNFTLKIRSTKLEDSAMYFCASSSFSGTSYEQYFGPGTRLTVT.

The table lists this clonotype with a few counts. This chain uses TRBV12-3 or TRBV12-4 with TRBJ1-1, with D perhaps matching TRBD1 (6 bases). Trimming pared 1 base from V and 1 base from J, leaving 10 bases between. This CDR3 contains 15 residues. In DNA form, the CDR3 reads TGTGCCAGCAGTTTAGTCTACAGGGAGAACACTGAAGCTTTCTTT. Protein: CASSLVYRENTEAFF.

This clonotype was counted a single time. This rearrangement joins TRBV27 to TRBJ2-3; D unresolved. V dropped 4 bases and J dropped 5 bases, with 10 bases sitting between them. This CDR3 has 13 residues. Germline lookup yields CDR1 MNHEY and CDR2 SMNVEV (reference sequence). CDR3 DNA: TGTGCCAGCAGTTCCCCGGGCGGAGATACGCAGTATTTT. Amino acid sequence: CASSSPGGDTQYF.

This clonotype turned up a few times. V is TRBV6-5 and J is TRBJ1-1; TRBD1 aligns across 8 bases. CDR1 is MNHEY, CDR2 SVGAGI, per germline. Trimming at V came to 2 bases and at J to 5 bases, leaving 4 bases not matched to a gene. This CDR3 is 14 amino acids long. The CDR3 is CASSYGRGLTEAFF. For the CDR3, the DNA is TGTGCCAGCAGTTACGGCAGGGGGCTGACTGAAGCTTTCTTT.

The gene calls are TRBV6-5 and TRBJ2-1, with TRBD2 as a possible D gene (5 bases). CDR1 is MNHEY and CDR2 is SVGAGI in the germline V gene. Trimming took 5 bases from V and 7 from J, leaving 9 bases between them. The CDR3 runs 12 residues. Here the CDR3 DNA reads TGTGCCAGCAGTACCCGGGGAAATGAGCAGTTCTTC. Amino acid sequence: CASSTRGNEQFF.

The chain carries TRBV20-1 and TRBJ2-3, with 7 bases fitting TRBD2. CDR1 is DFQATT, CDR2 SNEGSKA, per germline (reference sequence). The CDR3 consists of 14 residues. V shed 2 bases and J 1 base; nucleotides not matched to a gene: 3. The CDR3 here is CSARWGGGTDTQYF. Here the CDR3 DNA reads TGCAGTGCTAGATGGGGGGGTGGCACAGATACGCAGTATTTT.

A few counts support this clonotype. This chain links TRBV5-6 with TRBJ2-2, with D uncertain. The CDR3 totals 13 residues. CDR1 is SGHDT, CDR2 YYEEEE, per germline. Trimming shortened V by 4 bases and J by 2 bases, and 6 bases separated the two germline ends. CDR3 protein: CASSAANTGELFF. Here the CDR3 DNA reads TGTGCCAGCAGCGCTGCAAACACCGGGGAGCTGTTTTTT.

This clonotype was picked up one time. The chain has TRBV6-5 and TRBJ1-1, with D unresolved. The V gene's germline CDR1 is MNHEY and CDR2 SVGAGI. The CDR3 runs 13 residues. V lost 11 bases, J lost 5 bases, and 18 bases lay in between. The CDR3 region is CARPGSEETEAFF. CDR3 coding DNA: TGTGCCCGCCCAGGAAGCGAGGAAACTGAAGCTTTCTTT.

Ten or more counts support this clonotype. The chain uses TRBV5-6 and TRBJ1-1, with D perhaps TRBD1 (5 bases). CDR1 and CDR2 (germline): SGHDT, YYEEEE. V shed 3 bases and J shed 5 bases, with 14 bases lying between them. The CDR3 extends over 14 amino acids. Here the CDR3 DNA reads TGTGCCAGCAGCTCTGTTGGGGGGAGAACTGAAGCTTTCTTT. It encodes CASSSVGGRTEAFF.

A single count supports this clonotype. The chain employs TRBV4-3 and TRBJ1-1, with 9 positions matching TRBD1. Trimming took 3 bases from V and 0 from J; bases not matched to a gene: 5. The CDR3 is 16 amino acids. Germline-derived CDR1 and CDR2 are LGHNA and YSLEER. The CDR3 reads CASSQGTGWMNTEAFF. Here the CDR3 DNA reads TGCGCCAGCAGCCAGGGGACAGGGTGGATGAACACTGAAGCTTTCTTT.

In DNA, the CDR3 is TGCAGCGTTGCCGGGACTAACTCCAGCTCCTACAATGAGCAGTTCTTC. This encodes CSVAGTNSSSYNEQFF. The gene calls are TRBV29-1 and TRBJ2-1, with TRBD2 matching 7 bases. Unmatched junction bases numbered 9, after V lost 4 bases and J lost 0 bases. Germline V gives CDR1 SQVTM, CDR2 ANQGSEA. There are 16 residues in the CDR3.

CDR3 DNA: TGTGCCAGCAGCCAAGATGGGTCTTTCAATGAGCAGTTCTTC. The encoded protein is CASSQDGSFNEQFF. The chain links TRBV3-1 to TRBJ2-1; D ambiguous. V lost 0 bases to trimming and J lost 6 bases, with 9 bases between them. This CDR3 is built from 14 residues. Germline V CDR1 and CDR2: LGHDT, YNNKEL (reference sequence).

The genes are TRBV27 and TRBJ2-5; D is tentatively TRBD1 or TRBD2 (6 bases each). Germline lookup yields CDR1 MNHEY and CDR2 SMNVEV (reference sequence). V dropped 0 bases and J dropped 2 bases, with 16 bases sitting between them. The CDR3 has 17 amino acids. CDR3 coding DNA: TGTGCCAGCAGTTTATCGAGGGGGGCAAGGGGTCAAGAGACCCAGTACTTC. Its protein is CASSLSRGARGQETQYF.

The genes are TRBV7-2 and TRBJ2-3; tentative D call: TRBD2 (5 bases). This CDR3 is 15 amino acids long. V was trimmed by 3 bases and J by 2 bases, leaving 12 bases between them. The germline gives CDR1 SGHTA, CDR2 FQGNSA. The DNA for the CDR3 is TGTGCCAGCAGCTTTTACCAGCGGTTCACAGATACGCAGTATTTT. It yields the protein CASSFYQRFTDTQYF.

The rearrangement joins TRBV7-9 to TRBJ1-1; D is uncertain. The germline CDR1 and CDR2 sequences are SEHNR and FQNEAQ (reference sequence). Trimming cost V 2 bases and J 6 bases, with 16 bases left between them. This CDR3 has 15 residues. The CDR3 loop is CASSLTAGSRSEAFF. The DNA for the CDR3 is TGTGCCAGCAGCTTAACGGCGGGGTCAAGGTCTGAAGCTTTCTTT.

The J gene is TRBJ1-6, the V gene TRBV6-5; possible D gene TRBD1, 6 bases. Trimming shortened V by 0 bases and J by 0 bases, and 12 bases separated the two germline ends. This CDR3 spans 18 amino acids. The germline CDR1 and CDR2 sequences are MNHEY and SVGAGI. The CDR3 coding sequence is TGTGCCAGCAGTTACTCGGCTGGGACATTCTCCTATAATTCACCCCTCCACTTT. Protein: CASSYSAGTFSYNSPLHF.

This clonotype came up a few times. V and J are TRBV5-1 and TRBJ2-2; D is unresolved. CDR3 length: 16 amino acids. V dropped 0 bases and J dropped 5 bases, with 14 bases sitting between them. Germline V CDR1 and CDR2: SGHRS, YFSETQ. The CDR3 region has the DNA TGCGCCAGCAGCTTGGAAGTGCAGCTTAGGACCGGGGAGCTGTTTTTT. Amino acids: CASSLEVQLRTGELFF.

This sequence joins TRBV29-1 and TRBJ1-2, with no clear D. Germline loops: CDR1 SQVTM, CDR2 ANQGSEA. The CDR3 is 12 amino acids. V lost 5 bases, J lost 4 bases, and 11 bases lay in between. CDR3 in DNA: TGCAGCGTTCTCCGCGCTCGCTATGGCTACACCTTC. Its translation: CSVLRARYGYTF.

This clonotype was detected a few times. The V call is TRBV5-1, the J call TRBJ2-1; weak D call: TRBD2 (6 bases). Trimming left V 0 bases short and J 4 bases short, with 11 bases between. This CDR3 region has 15 residues. Germline loops: CDR1 SGHRS, CDR2 YFSETQ. CDR3 sequence: CASSLEASAYNEQFF. In nucleotides, the CDR3 is TGCGCCAGCAGCTTGGAGGCTAGCGCTTACAATGAGCAGTTCTTC.

The V gene is TRBV12-3 or TRBV12-4, the J gene TRBJ2-7, with D maybe TRBD1 (6 bases). This CDR3 comprises 14 residues. Trimming removed 4 bases at V and 0 bases at J, with 10 bases between. CDR3: CASSSGTYSYEQYF. The CDR3 DNA reads as TGTGCCAGCAGTTCCGGGACATACTCCTACGAGCAGTACTTC.

A few counts support this clonotype. CDR3 sequence reads: CASRPTGGLYQETQYF. In nucleotides, the CDR3 is TGTGCCAGCAGGCCGACCGGGGGACTGTACCAAGAGACCCAGTACTTC. This chain joins TRBV11-1 and TRBJ2-5; perhaps TRBD2 as D (6 bases). V lost 6 bases to trimming and J lost 0 bases, with 17 bases between them. This CDR3 region has 16 residues. Germline lookup yields CDR1 SGHAT and CDR2 FQDESV (reference sequence).

This clonotype was observed a handful of times. The V gene is TRBV12-3 or TRBV12-4, the J gene TRBJ1-2, with 9 bases lining up with TRBD1. The CDR3 covers 14 residues. With 6 bases clipped from V and 7 bases from J, the junction kept 9 bases outside the gene matches. CDR3 DNA: TGTGCCAGCAGGGGACAGGGAGGAAGAGGTGGCTACACCTTC. Amino acid sequence: CASRGQGGRGGYTF.

V usage is TRBV5-1 and J usage is TRBJ2-3, with D tentatively TRBD2 (6 bases). The CDR3 sequence is 17 residues long. Germline V CDR1 and CDR2: SGHRS, YFSETQ. V lost 0 bases and J 0 bases, leaving 14 bases between the germline ends. The CDR3 loop is CASSLALAGISTDTQYF. The CDR3 DNA sequence: TGCGCCAGCAGCTTGGCCCTTGCGGGAATTAGCACAGATACGCAGTATTTT.